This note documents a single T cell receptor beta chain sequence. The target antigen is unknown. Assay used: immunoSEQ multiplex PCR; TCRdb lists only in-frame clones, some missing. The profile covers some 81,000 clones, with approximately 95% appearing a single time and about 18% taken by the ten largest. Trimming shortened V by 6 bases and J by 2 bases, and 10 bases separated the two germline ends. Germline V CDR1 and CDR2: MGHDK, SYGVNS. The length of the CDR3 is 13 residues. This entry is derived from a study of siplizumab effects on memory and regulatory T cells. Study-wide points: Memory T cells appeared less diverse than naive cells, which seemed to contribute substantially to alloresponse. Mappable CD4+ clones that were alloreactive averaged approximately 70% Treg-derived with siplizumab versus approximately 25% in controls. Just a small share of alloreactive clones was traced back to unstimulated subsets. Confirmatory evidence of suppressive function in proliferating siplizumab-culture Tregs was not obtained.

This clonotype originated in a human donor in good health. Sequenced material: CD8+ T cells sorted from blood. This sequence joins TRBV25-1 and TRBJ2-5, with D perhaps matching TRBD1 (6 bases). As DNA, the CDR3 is TGTGCCAGCAGGGGACAAGCACAAGAGACCCAGTACTTC. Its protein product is CASRGQAQETQYF.